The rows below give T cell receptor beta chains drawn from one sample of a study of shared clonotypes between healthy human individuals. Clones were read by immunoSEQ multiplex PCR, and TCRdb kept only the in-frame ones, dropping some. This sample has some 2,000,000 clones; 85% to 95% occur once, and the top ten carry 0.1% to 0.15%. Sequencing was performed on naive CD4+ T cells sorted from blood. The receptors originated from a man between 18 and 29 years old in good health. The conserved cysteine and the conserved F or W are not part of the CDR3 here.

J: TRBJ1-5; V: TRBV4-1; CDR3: ASSQVSGNQPQH
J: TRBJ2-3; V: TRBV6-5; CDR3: ASSYSKGADTQY
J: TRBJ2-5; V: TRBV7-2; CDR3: ASSLGYTVQETQY
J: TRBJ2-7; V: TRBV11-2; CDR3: ASSTNSYEQY
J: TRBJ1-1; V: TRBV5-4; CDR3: ASSLDGGQIRAF
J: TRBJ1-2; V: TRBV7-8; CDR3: ASSSLQYGYT
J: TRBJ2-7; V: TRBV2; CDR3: ASSEEGGAYEQY
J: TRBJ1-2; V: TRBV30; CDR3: AWLQGVSGGYT
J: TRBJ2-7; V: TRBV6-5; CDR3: ASSNLLGGTDEQY
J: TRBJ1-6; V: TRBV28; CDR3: ASTLGGLGGWNSPLH
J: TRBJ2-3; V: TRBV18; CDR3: ASSPSASGTDTQY
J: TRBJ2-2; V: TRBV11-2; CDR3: ASSLGVPGELF
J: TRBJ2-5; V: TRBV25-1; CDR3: ASSEYGGGETQY
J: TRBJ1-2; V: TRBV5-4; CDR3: ASSLDLSDLT
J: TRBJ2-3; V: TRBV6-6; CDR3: ASSRDMGTDTQY
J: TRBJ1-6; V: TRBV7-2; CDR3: ASTPTGRSPLH
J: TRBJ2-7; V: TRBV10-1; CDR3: ASSHAGVPYEQY
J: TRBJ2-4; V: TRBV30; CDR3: AWNGKLPGIQY
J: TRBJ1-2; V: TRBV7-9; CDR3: ASSFGTAYGYT
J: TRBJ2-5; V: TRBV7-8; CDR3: ASSPRTGVLKTQY
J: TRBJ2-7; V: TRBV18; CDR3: ASSEYSGTVYEQY
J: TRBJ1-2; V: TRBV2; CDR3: ASSIYGYT
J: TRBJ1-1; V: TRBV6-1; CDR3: ASSELGTVNTEAF
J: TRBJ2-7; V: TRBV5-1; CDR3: ASSLGGPYEQY
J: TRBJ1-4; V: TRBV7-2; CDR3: ASSPRGGLSNEKLF
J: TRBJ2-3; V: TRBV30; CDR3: AWRTSGDTTDTQY
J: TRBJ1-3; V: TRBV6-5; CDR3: ASTVGRGSGNTIY
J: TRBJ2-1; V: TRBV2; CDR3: ASKWTGGYDEQF
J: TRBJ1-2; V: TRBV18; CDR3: ASSLDSGGYGYT
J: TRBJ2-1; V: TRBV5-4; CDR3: ASSLRPSSYNEQF
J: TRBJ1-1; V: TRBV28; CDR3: ASSLFQWGEAF
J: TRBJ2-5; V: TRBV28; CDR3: ASSLQGLGQETQY
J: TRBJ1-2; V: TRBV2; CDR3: ASSADRGGGYT
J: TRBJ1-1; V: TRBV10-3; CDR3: ASTGYTEAF
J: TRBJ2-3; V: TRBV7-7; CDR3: ASSSGLADTDTQY
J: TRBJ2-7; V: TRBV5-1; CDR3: ASSLSLSYEQY
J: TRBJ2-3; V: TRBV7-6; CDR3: ASSLGKWADTQY
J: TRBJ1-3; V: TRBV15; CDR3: ATSRGGKVPSGNTIY
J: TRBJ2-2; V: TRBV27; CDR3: ASSLTPSGNVNTGELF
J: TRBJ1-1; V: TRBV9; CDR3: ASSVVETGVKAEAF
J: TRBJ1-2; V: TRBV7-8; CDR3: ASSVRYPNYGYT
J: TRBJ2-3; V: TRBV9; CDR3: ASSAGVGDTQY
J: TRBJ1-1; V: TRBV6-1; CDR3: ASTWGGLNTEAF
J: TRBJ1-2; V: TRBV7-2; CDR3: ASSSQWGGGGYT
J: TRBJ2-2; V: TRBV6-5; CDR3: ASRAAGVNTGELF
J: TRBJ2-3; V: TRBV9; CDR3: ASSVGFSSGGVTDTQY
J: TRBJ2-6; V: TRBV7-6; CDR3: ATRGAGANVLT
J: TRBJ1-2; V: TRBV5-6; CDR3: ASSRRDRGNGYT
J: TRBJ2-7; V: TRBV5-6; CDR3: ASSFGTGGNRGYEQY
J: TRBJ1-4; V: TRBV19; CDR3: ASSAAGGRATNEKLF
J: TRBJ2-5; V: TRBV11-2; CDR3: ASSRSAEETQY
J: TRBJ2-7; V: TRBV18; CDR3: ASGQGTGRSEQY
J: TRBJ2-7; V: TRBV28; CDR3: ASSLGVSYEQY
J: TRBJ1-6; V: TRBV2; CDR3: ASTQVLGHNSPLH
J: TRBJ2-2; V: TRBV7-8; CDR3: ASSLDQGTNTGELF